This T cell receptor beta chain was obtained from a study of T cell responses to AZD1222 COVID-19 vaccine. Study-wide findings and caveats: Baseline seropositivity occurred in only a handful of AZD1222 recipients.

The CDR3 runs to 16 residues. Trimming pared 0 bases from V and 2 bases from J, leaving 14 bases between. In germline, CDR1 is SGHNT, CDR2 YYREEE (reference sequence). Measured with immunoSEQ multiplex PCR; TCRdb has only the in-frame clones, and not every one. This sample has more than 85,000 clones, with 85% to 90% found just once. On this clone: What it binds is not known.

This chain connects TRBV5-4 to TRBJ1-2; tentative D call: TRBD1 (5 bases). This sequence was found in an adult in good health. The sample here was peripheral blood, taken on day 0 of AZD1222 vaccination. DNA of the CDR3: TGTGCCAGCAGCTTGGGAGGGGCAGGCACAAACTATGGCTACACCTTC. Translating gives CASSLGGAGTNYGYTF.